This TCR beta chain was captured in a study of blood T cell repertoires in COVID-19. Looking at the study overall: The samples span acute and convalescent COVID-19 from the United States, Italy and Spain.

Authors' data handling: Amplification with reference gene primers provided the estimates of nucleated cell counts. TCRdb's table, derived via immunoSEQ multiplex PCR, lists solely in-frame clones and lacks some. The DNA was the basis for D and trimming; V, J and clone size are from that table. The sample shows just over 200,000 clones, about nine tenths of them seen only once. The CDR3 sequence is 15 residues long. The V gene end was trimmed by 4 bases and the J gene end by 0 bases; junction bases not matched to a gene: 4. The V gene's germline CDR1 is SGHRS and CDR2 YFSETQ. V usage is TRBV5-1 and J usage is TRBJ2-3; 8 bases match TRBD1. Sequencing was performed on peripheral blood. This sequence originates from a man aged 80 or over with acute or convalescent COVID-19. The DNA of the CDR3 is TGCGCCAGCAGCGGGACAGGTTCTAGCACAGATACGCAGTATTTT. Protein: CASSGTGSSTDTQYF.